Below, 8 T cell receptor beta chains from the same sample are listed, as sequenced in a study of blood T cell repertoires in COVID-19. Repertoires were generated with immunoSEQ multiplex PCR, while TCRdb's copy carries only in-frame clones and drops some. The data show over 95,000 clones, more than 85% seen once. The sample consisted of peripheral blood. The origin of the receptors is a human donor with acute or convalescent COVID-19. The donor label of this sample is uncertain.

The V gene is TRBV19, the J gene TRBJ1-1; 8 positions agree with TRBD1. V trimming: 4 bases; J trimming: 2 bases; junction bases outside the gene matches: 9. CDR1 is LNHDA and CDR2 is SQIVND in the germline V gene (reference sequence). This CDR3 has 16 residues. This CDR3 is CASSRSGTGTNTEAFF. CDR3 nucleotides: TGTGCCAGTAGTAGATCCGGGACAGGAACTAACACTGAAGCTTTCTTT.

The rearrangement links TRBV6-6 to TRBJ2-7; 9 bases align to TRBD1. Germline values: CDR1 MNHNY, CDR2 SVGAGI (reference sequence). This CDR3 has 16 residues. With 0 bases clipped from V and 3 bases from J, the junction kept 6 bases outside the gene matches. The CDR3: CASSYSKGQGDYEQYF. The CDR3 DNA is TGTGCCAGCAGTTACTCCAAGGGACAGGGCGACTACGAGCAGTACTTC.

CDR3 loop: CASSILSWETQYF. In DNA form, the CDR3 reads TGTGCCAGTAGTATCCTATCCTGGGAGACCCAGTACTTC. The chain couples TRBV19 to TRBJ2-5; no reliable D call. V lost 3 bases and J lost 5, with 10 bases in between. Germline V gene sequence: CDR1 LNHDA, CDR2 SQIVND (reference sequence). The CDR3 is 13 amino acids.

V and J are TRBV5-4 and TRBJ1-1; the match to TRBD1 covers 10 bases. V trimming: 2 bases; J trimming: 3 bases; junction bases outside the gene matches: 1. Germline V gives CDR1 SGHNT, CDR2 YYREEE (reference sequence). This CDR3 spans 14 amino acids. The CDR3 sequence is CASSFGQGDTEAFF. The CDR3 DNA reads as TGTGCCAGCAGCTTTGGACAGGGGGACACTGAAGCTTTCTTT.

The chain uses TRBV5-4 and TRBJ2-5, with 7 bases identical to TRBD2. Per germline, CDR1 SGHNT and CDR2 YYREEE (reference sequence). V shed 4 bases, J shed 5 bases, and the junction held 11 bases outside the gene matches. The CDR3 runs 15 residues. CDR3 DNA sequence: TGTGCCAGCAGCCCGACCGGGGGGTTTCGGGAGACCCAGTACTTC. This encodes CASSPTGGFRETQYF.

The table lists this clone with a count of one. This rearrangement joins TRBV7-2 to TRBJ1-1, with D possibly being TRBD1 (5 bases). The CDR3 is 15 residues long. In germline, CDR1 is SGHTA, CDR2 FQGNSA. Trimming cost V 0 bases and J 0 bases, with 8 bases left between them. CDR3 in amino acids: CASSLAPGMNTEAFF. CDR3 sequence (DNA): TGTGCCAGCAGCTTAGCGCCAGGGATGAACACTGAAGCTTTCTTT.

This clone was counted a single time. The chain couples TRBV14 to TRBJ2-5, with TRBD1 identical over 7 bases. The CDR3 spans 13 residues. Germline values: CDR1 SGHDN, CDR2 FVKESK. After removal of 6 bases from V and 4 bases from J, the junction contained 5 bases not matched to a gene. CDR3 region: CASSDRVVETQYF. The CDR3 region has the DNA TGTGCCAGCAGTGACAGGGTCGTAGAGACCCAGTACTTC. The whole variable domain, remainder taken from reference TRBV14 and TRBJ2-5, is EAGVTQFPSHSVIEKGQTVTLRCDPISGHDNLYWYRRVMGKEIKFLLHFVKESKQDESGMPNNRFLAERTGGTYSTLKVQPAELEDSGVYFCASSDRVVETQYFGPGTRLLVL.

CDR3 coding DNA: TGCGCCAGCAGCTCGGACAGTTCCTACAATGAGCAGTTCTTC. Translating it yields CASSSDSSYNEQFF. The genes are TRBV5-1 and TRBJ2-1, with D perhaps matching TRBD1 (6 bases). This CDR3 contains 14 residues. Trimming removed 3 bases from V and 1 base from J, with 8 bases in between. Per germline, CDR1 SGHRS and CDR2 YFSETQ.